This section outlines one T cell receptor beta chain sequence together with its context. The table came from immunoSEQ multiplex PCR; TCRdb's copy has only in-frame clones and leaves some out. The sample includes 470,000 or so clones, about 85% seen only once; the top ten take over 1.5%. Germline CDR1 LNHNV, CDR2 YYDKDF (reference sequence). The CDR3 covers 17 residues. Trimming took off 1 base at V and 0 bases at J, with 13 bases between the two ends. This entry belongs to a study of blood T cell repertoires in COVID-19. The sequenced sample consisted of PBMCs or T cells enriched from blood (not recorded which). The rearrangement links TRBV15 to TRBJ1-5; no firm D call. This TCR derives from a woman younger than 35 with acute COVID-19. Written as DNA, the CDR3 is TGTGCCACCAGCAGAGCCATCCCTAATGTTAGCAATCAGCCCCAGCATTTT. Translating gives CATSRAIPNVSNQPQHF.